Listed below are T cell receptor beta chains from one sample, sequenced in a study of shared clonotypes between healthy human individuals. Sequencing was performed with immunoSEQ multiplex PCR; in TCRdb, only in-frame clones are kept and a portion is missing. The data contain roughly 530,000 clones, approximately 95% of them singletons. The sample consisted of naive CD4+ T cells sorted from blood. These receptors originate from a woman aged 25 to 39 in good health. CDR3s include the opening cysteine and the closing phenylalanine or tryptophan. The D gene is left open where the match is weak. Rows give clone size only sometimes, using once, few, many, or a class for an expanded clone.

j_call: TRBJ2-1; clone_size: .; v_call: TRBV5-1; d_call: .; cdr3_aa: CASSFSGSSEQFF; cdr3_nt: TGCGCCAGCAGCTTTTCCGGGAGCAGTGAGCAGTTCTTC
j_call: TRBJ1-5; clone_size: few; v_call: TRBV18; d_call: .; cdr3_aa: CASSPVGGSNQPQHF; cdr3_nt: TGTGCCAGCTCACCAGTCGGGGGCAGCAATCAGCCCCAGCATTTT
j_call: TRBJ1-3; clone_size: .; v_call: TRBV5-1; d_call: .; cdr3_aa: CASSQDNSGNTIYF; cdr3_nt: TGCGCCAGCAGCCAGGACAACTCTGGAAACACCATATATTTT
j_call: TRBJ1-5; clone_size: .; v_call: TRBV6-1; d_call: TRBD1; cdr3_aa: CASSDSRDSSPSNQPQHF; cdr3_nt: TGTGCCAGCAGTGATTCTCGGGACAGTTCCCCTAGCAATCAGCCCCAGCATTTT
j_call: TRBJ2-5; clone_size: .; v_call: TRBV28; d_call: TRBD2; cdr3_aa: CASSQRSSGRRMGSETQYF; cdr3_nt: TGTGCCAGCAGTCAAAGGTCTAGCGGGAGGCGGATGGGGAGTGAGACCCAGTACTTC
j_call: TRBJ2-1; clone_size: once; v_call: TRBV7-2; d_call: TRBD2; cdr3_aa: CASSVSGSSGEQFF; cdr3_nt: TGTGCCAGCAGCGTTAGCGGGAGCTCAGGGGAGCAGTTCTTC
j_call: TRBJ2-7; clone_size: .; v_call: TRBV6-6; d_call: .; cdr3_aa: CASRRQANSYEQYF; cdr3_nt: TGTGCCAGCAGAAGACAGGCCAACTCCTACGAGCAGTACTTC
j_call: TRBJ2-3; clone_size: .; v_call: TRBV15; d_call: TRBD2; cdr3_aa: CATSRVTSGRYTQYF; cdr3_nt: TGTGCCACCAGCAGAGTTACTAGCGGGAGGTATACGCAGTATTTT
j_call: TRBJ2-3; clone_size: .; v_call: TRBV2; d_call: TRBD2; cdr3_aa: CASRGGISTDTQYF; cdr3_nt: TGTGCCAGCAGGGGGGGGATTAGCACAGATACGCAGTATTTT
j_call: TRBJ2-7; clone_size: .; v_call: TRBV19; d_call: .; cdr3_aa: CASRETMAESSYEQYF; cdr3_nt: TGTGCCAGTAGAGAAACTATGGCGGAGAGCTCCTACGAGCAGTACTTC
j_call: TRBJ1-5; clone_size: .; v_call: TRBV2; d_call: TRBD1; cdr3_aa: CASRRQGGNQPQHF; cdr3_nt: TGTGCCAGCAGGCGACAGGGGGGCAATCAGCCCCAGCATTTT
j_call: TRBJ2-5; clone_size: .; v_call: TRBV19; d_call: .; cdr3_aa: CASSIGWTAPEETQYF; cdr3_nt: TGTGCCAGTAGTATCGGATGGACAGCCCCCGAAGAGACCCAGTACTTC